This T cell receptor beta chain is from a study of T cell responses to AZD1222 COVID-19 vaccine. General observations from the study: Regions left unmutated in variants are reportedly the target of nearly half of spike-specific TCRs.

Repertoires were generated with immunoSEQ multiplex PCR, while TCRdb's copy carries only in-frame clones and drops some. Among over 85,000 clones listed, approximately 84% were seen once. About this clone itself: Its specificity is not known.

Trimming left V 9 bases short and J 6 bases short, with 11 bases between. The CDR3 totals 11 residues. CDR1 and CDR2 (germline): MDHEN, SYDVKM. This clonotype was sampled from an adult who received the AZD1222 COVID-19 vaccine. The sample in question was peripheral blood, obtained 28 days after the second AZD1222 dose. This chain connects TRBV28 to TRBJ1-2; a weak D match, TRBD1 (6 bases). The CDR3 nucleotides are TGTGCCAGTAGTAACAGGGATGGCTACACCTTC. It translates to CASSNRDGYTF.